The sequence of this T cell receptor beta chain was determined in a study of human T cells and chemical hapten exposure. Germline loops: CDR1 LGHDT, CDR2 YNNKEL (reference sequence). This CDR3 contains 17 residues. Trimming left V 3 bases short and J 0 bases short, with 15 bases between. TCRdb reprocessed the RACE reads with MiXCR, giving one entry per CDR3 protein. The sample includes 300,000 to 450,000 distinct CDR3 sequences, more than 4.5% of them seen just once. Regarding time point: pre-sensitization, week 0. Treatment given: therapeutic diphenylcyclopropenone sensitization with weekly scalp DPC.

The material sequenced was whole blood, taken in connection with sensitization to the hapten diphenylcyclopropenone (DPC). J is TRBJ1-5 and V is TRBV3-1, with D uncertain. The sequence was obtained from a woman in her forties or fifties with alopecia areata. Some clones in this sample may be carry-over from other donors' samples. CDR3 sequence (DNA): TGTGCCAGCAGCCATAGTGTGGGCAGCGATAGCAATCAGCCCCAGCATTTT. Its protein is CASSHSVGSDSNQPQHF.